These T cell receptor beta chains were read from a single sample in a study of CD8 T cells in ankylosing spondylitis. TCRdb used MiXCR to reprocess the 5' RACE reads, holding one entry per CDR3 protein. Among 150,000 to 250,000 distinct CDR3 sequences listed, 9.5% to 15% were seen once. Sequences were obtained from blood, either unsorted or a sorted T cell fraction (not recorded which). These receptors were collected from a male donor with ankylosing spondylitis or in good health (not recorded which). The CDR3 runs from the conserved cysteine through the conserved F or W. The D gene is left open where the match is weak. Not every row has a clone size; where given, it reads once, few, many or a size class.

size,J,V,D,DNA,CDR3
few,TRBJ2-7,TRBV27,.,TGTGCCAGCAGTTTAAGAACAGGGTCAGGGCGAGAGCAGTACTTC,CASSLRTGSGREQYF
.,TRBJ2-1,TRBV12-3/TRBV12-4,TRBD2,TGTGCCAGCAGACCCCGGAGGCTAGCGGGGTGGAATGAGCAGTTCTTC,CASRPRRLAGWNEQFF
few,TRBJ2-3,TRBV29-1,TRBD1,TGCAGCGTTGAAGATTGGGACAGAACCTCAGATACGCAGTATTTT,CSVEDWDRTSDTQYF
.,TRBJ2-2,TRBV6-2/TRBV6-3,.,TGTGCCAGCACCGCTGACCAACACACCGGGGAGCTGTTTTTT,CASTADQHTGELFF
.,TRBJ2-5,TRBV20-1,TRBD2,TGCAGTGCTAGGGCATTGGCGGGGGGAGAGACCCAGTACTTC,CSARALAGGETQYF
.,TRBJ2-1,TRBV15,TRBD2,TGTGCCACCAGCAGAGGCTCGCGGGAGGGGTTCAGGAATGAGCAGTTCTTC,CATSRGSREGFRNEQFF
.,TRBJ2-5,TRBV11-3,.,TGTGCCAGCAGCTTAGGGCAGACCCAGTACTTC,CASSLGQTQYF
few,TRBJ2-2,TRBV7-9,.,TGTGCCAGCAGCTTCGAGGGGTCCACCGGGGAGCTGTTTTTT,CASSFEGSTGELFF
.,TRBJ2-1,TRBV14,TRBD1,TGTGCCAGCAGCCAACTCGGGACAGGGGAGAATGAGCAGTTCTTC,CASSQLGTGENEQFF
many,TRBJ1-2,TRBV5-1,.,TGCGCCAGCAGCTTGGGCCTTTTTGGGAGCTATGGCTACACCTTC,CASSLGLFGSYGYTF
few,TRBJ1-1,TRBV29-1,.,TGCAGCGTCGCCGAGGGGGGGAGCACTGAAGCTTTCTTT,CSVAEGGSTEAFF
few,TRBJ2-7,TRBV10-3,.,TGTGCCATCAGTGAGTCAGGGAGCAACGAGCAGTACTTC,CAISESGSNEQYF
many,TRBJ2-1,TRBV4-1,.,TGCGCCAGCAGCCCCGGTGGGAGCGGCTACAATGAGCAGTTCTTC,CASSPGGSGYNEQFF